Listed below are T cell receptor beta chains from one sample, sequenced in a study of cytomegalovirus exposure and HLA in healthy donors. The assay was immunoSEQ multiplex PCR, and TCRdb's table has in-frame clones only and misses some. Seen here are 200,000 to 250,000 clones, more than 75% observed once, and the top ten hold over 1%. The sample comprised PBMCs. The receptors were gathered from a human donor in good health. The CDR3 runs from the conserved cysteine through the conserved F or W. D genes are given only for firm matches. The listing skips clone size in some rows; elsewhere it reads once, few, many or a size class.

>TRBD2|once|TRBJ2-7|TRBV27
CASSPQRERYEQYF
>.|.|TRBJ1-4|TRBV28
CASSLNRVRKLFF
>.|.|TRBJ2-1|TRBV2
CAIRRSGSEQFF
>TRBD2|.|TRBJ2-1|TRBV28
CASSAPSGRADEQFF
>.|.|TRBJ1-4|TRBV18
CASSPTTGGLDEKLFF
>.|.|TRBJ2-5|TRBV6-1
CASSNPSFQETQYF
>TRBD2|.|TRBJ2-7|TRBV7-3
CASSPRLAGGLHEQYF
>TRBD1|once|TRBJ2-5|TRBV7-6
CASRATGGQETQYF
>TRBD1|once|TRBJ1-5|TRBV6-1
CASSEAFAGTVNQPQHF
>TRBD2|.|TRBJ2-2|TRBV5-1
CASSFPGTSSSGELFF
>TRBD1|.|TRBJ1-1|TRBV13
CASSSGTAIPEAFF
>.|once|TRBJ1-1|TRBV6-5
CASKQDSSNTEAFF
>.|.|TRBJ2-7|TRBV7-9
CASSLITGYEQYF
>.|.|TRBJ1-2|TRBV6-5
CASSYRGKNYGYTF
>TRBD2|.|TRBJ2-1|TRBV2
CASSEDFYGRAGNEQFF
>TRBD1|.|TRBJ1-5|TRBV7-2
CASSTDRDQPQHF
>.|.|TRBJ2-7|TRBV7-9
CASSLARDYEQYF
>.|.|TRBJ2-3|TRBV9
CASSVAPVDTQYF
>TRBD1|few|TRBJ1-4|TRBV28
CASSTRTGSEKLFF
>TRBD2|.|TRBJ2-7|TRBV5-4
CASSLEASGPYEQYF
>.|.|TRBJ2-1|TRBV2
CASREGLSDEQFF
>.|.|TRBJ2-3|TRBV7-9
CSSSLDGWAQYF
>.|.|TRBJ2-3|TRBV29-1
CSVGADTDTQYF
>TRBD1|.|TRBJ1-4|TRBV5-4
CASSLRTGGVEKLFF
>.|.|TRBJ1-1|TRBV4-1
CASSQWSTAKNTEAFF
>TRBD2|once|TRBJ2-7|TRBV20-1
CSASRGGQYF
>.|.|TRBJ2-3|TRBV7-9
CASDRDSTPHTQYF
>.|.|TRBJ1-6|TRBV7-2
CASSPRQAYNSPLHF
>.|.|TRBJ1-4|TRBV11-2
CASSSPSWEKLFF
>.|.|TRBJ2-2|TRBV30
CAWSVLSGELFF
>.|.|TRBJ2-1|TRBV19
CASSKARDTGLGEQFF
>.|once|TRBJ2-6|TRBV13
CASSLQGSSGANVLTF
>TRBD2|.|TRBJ2-3|TRBV10-2
CASSESWEGGTQYF
>.|.|TRBJ1-1|TRBV18
CASSPQGTTTQNTEAFF
>.|.|TRBJ1-3|TRBV6-5
CASSYNRDGNTIYF
>TRBD2|.|TRBJ2-7|TRBV7-9
CSSTSREYEQYF
>.|.|TRBJ2-2|TRBV9
CASSLYTGELFF
>TRBD1|once|TRBJ1-1|TRBV25-1
CASSDLTGGEAFF
>TRBD1|.|TRBJ1-1|TRBV5-1
CASSQITGGGTEAFF
>.|.|TRBJ2-7|TRBV27
CASRPGQSGSYEQYF
>.|.|TRBJ1-3|TRBV20-1
CSASQRNTIYF
>TRBD2|.|TRBJ2-5|TRBV6-1
CASRNSGEETQYF